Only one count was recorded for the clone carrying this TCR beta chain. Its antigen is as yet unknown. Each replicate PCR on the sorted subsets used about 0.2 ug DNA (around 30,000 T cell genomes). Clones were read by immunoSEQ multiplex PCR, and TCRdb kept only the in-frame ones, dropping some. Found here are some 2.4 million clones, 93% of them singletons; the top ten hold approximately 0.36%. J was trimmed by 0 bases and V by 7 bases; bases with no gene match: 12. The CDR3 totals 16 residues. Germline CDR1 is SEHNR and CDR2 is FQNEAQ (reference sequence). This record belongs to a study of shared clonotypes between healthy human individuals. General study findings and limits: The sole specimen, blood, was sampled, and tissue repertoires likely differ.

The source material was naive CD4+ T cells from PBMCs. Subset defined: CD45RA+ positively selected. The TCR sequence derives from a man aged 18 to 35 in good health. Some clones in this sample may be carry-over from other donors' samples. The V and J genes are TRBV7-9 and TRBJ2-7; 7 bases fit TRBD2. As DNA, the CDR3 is TGTGCCAGCACCACCCCGGGGGGTAGGAGCTCCTACGAGCAGTACTTC. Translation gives CASTTPGGRSSYEQYF.